This TCR beta chain was found in a study of OX40 agonist ivuxolimab in advanced cancers. The repertoire was sequenced with immunoSEQ multiplex PCR; TCRdb's copy has only in-frame clones and lacks some. The table has 43,000 or so clones, more than 70% seen once. The CDR3 length is 11 residues. Trimming removed 9 bases from V and 8 bases from J, with 12 bases in between. CDR1 is ENHRY and CDR2 is SYGVKD in the germline V gene. The specimen comprised CD4+ or CD8+ T cells sorted from blood, sampled in a trial of the OX40 agonist ivuxolimab. The chain combines TRBV10-3 with TRBJ2-3; D possibly uses TRBD1 or TRBD2 (5 bases each). The clonotype was recovered from an adult with an advanced solid tumor such as melanoma, head and neck, liver or kidney cancer. The DNA of the CDR3 is TGTGCCATAGGGACGGAGGCTACGCAGTATTTT. Translation: CAIGTEATQYF.